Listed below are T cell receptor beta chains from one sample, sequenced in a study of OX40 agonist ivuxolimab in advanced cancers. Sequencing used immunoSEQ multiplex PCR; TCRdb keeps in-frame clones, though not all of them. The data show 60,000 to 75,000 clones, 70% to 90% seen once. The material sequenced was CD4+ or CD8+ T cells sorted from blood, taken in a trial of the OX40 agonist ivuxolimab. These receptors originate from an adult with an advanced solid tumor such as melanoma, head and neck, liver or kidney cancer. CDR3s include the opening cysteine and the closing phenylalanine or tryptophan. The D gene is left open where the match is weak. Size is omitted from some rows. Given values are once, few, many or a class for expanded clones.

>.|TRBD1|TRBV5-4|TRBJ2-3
TGTGCCAGCAGCTTTCGTCAGGGGGCAGATACGCAGTATTTT
CASSFRQGADTQYF
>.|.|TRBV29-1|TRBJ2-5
TGCAGCGTTGAAGAAGGGACCGGGCTCTCGCCATGGACCCAGTACTTC
CSVEEGTGLSPWTQYF
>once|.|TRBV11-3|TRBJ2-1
TGTGCCAGCAGCTTAAAGAATGAGCAGTTCTTC
CASSLKNEQFF
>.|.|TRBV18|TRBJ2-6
TGTGCCAGCTCACCATTGCTTTCAGGGTCTGGGGCCAACGTCCTGACTTTC
CASSPLLSGSGANVLTF
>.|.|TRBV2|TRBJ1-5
TGTGCCAGCAGGGACAAAGCAGAGCAGCCCCAGCATTTT
CASRDKAEQPQHF
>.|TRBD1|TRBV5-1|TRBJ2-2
TGCGCCAGCAGCTCGCGGACAGGGAACACCGGGGAGCTGTTTTTT
CASSSRTGNTGELFF
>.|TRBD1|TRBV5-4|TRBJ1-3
TGTGCCAGCGGAGGACAGGGTACGGGAAACACCATATATTTT
CASGGQGTGNTIYF
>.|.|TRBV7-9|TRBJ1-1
TGTGCCAGCAGCTTGTACTCAAAGGGGACTGAAGCTTTCTTT
CASSLYSKGTEAFF
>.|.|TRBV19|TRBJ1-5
TGTGCCAGTAGTATAGAGGCTAGTAGGGATCAGCCCCAGCATTTT
CASSIEASRDQPQHF
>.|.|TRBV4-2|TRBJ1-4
TGTGCCAGCAGCCAAGGGACCTATAATGAAAAACTGTTTTTT
CASSQGTYNEKLFF
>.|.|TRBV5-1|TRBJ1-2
TGCGCCAGCAGCCCCGCGGGGGGGCGAAACTGGAACTATGGCTACACCTTC
CASSPAGGRNWNYGYTF
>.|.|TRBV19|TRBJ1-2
TGTGCCAGTAGTATGACCCTGGAGACGTATGGCTACACCTTC
CASSMTLETYGYTF
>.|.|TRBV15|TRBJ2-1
TGTGCCACCAGCAGAGATCCAGGGAATGAGCAGTTCTTC
CATSRDPGNEQFF
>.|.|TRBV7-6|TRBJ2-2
TGTGCCAGCAGCTCTTCTAGGACCGGGGAGCTGTTTTTT
CASSSSRTGELFF
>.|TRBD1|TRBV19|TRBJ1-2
TGTGCCAGTAGTCGCCGGGGACAGGATCAATCCTATGGCTACACCTTC
CASSRRGQDQSYGYTF
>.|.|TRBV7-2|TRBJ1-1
TGTGCCAGCAGCTTAGATGGGGGGAACACTGAAGCTTTCTTT
CASSLDGGNTEAFF
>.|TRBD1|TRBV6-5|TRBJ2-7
TGTGCCAGCAGAACCTCCGGGACAGGCTCCTACGAGCAGTACTTC
CASRTSGTGSYEQYF
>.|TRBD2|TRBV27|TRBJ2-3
TGTGCCAGCAGTCCGTTGCTAGCGGGGGCAGATACGCAGTATTTT
CASSPLLAGADTQYF